Listed below are T cell receptor beta chains from one sample, sequenced in a study of blood T cell repertoires in COVID-19. Here immunoSEQ multiplex PCR was the method, and the copy in TCRdb shows in-frame clones only, minus some. The data contain over 130,000 clones, 85% of them singletons. Sequenced input: peripheral blood. The receptors here all came from a man between 50 and 59 years old with acute or convalescent COVID-19. CDR3s include the opening cysteine and the closing phenylalanine or tryptophan. Fields, in order: V gene, J gene, D gene, clone size, CDR3 protein, CDR3 DNA. D genes are given only for firm matches. Size is omitted from some rows. Given values are once, few, many or a class for expanded clones.

V gene: TRBV19
J gene: TRBJ1-4
D gene: NA
clone size: NA
CDR3 protein: CASSTPGKATNEKLFF
CDR3 DNA: TGTGCCAGTAGTACCCCAGGGAAAGCGACTAATGAAAAACTGTTTTTT

V gene: TRBV28
J gene: TRBJ1-2
D gene: TRBD1
clone size: few
CDR3 protein: CASSYSRTGTGGYTF
CDR3 DNA: TGTGCCAGCAGCTACTCTCGGACAGGGACGGGTGGCTACACCTTC

V gene: TRBV11-1
J gene: TRBJ2-1
D gene: TRBD1
clone size: once
CDR3 protein: CASSKGTGWDEQFF
CDR3 DNA: TGTGCCAGCAGCAAGGGGACAGGGTGGGATGAGCAGTTCTTC

V gene: TRBV27
J gene: TRBJ2-5
D gene: TRBD2
clone size: NA
CDR3 protein: CASSPGLGSGEETQYF
CDR3 DNA: TGTGCCAGCAGCCCTGGGTTGGGTAGCGGGGAAGAGACCCAGTACTTC

V gene: TRBV6-1
J gene: TRBJ2-3
D gene: TRBD2
clone size: NA
CDR3 protein: CASSEAGTTTDTQYF
CDR3 DNA: TGTGCCAGCAGTGAAGCGGGGACTACGACAGATACGCAGTATTTT

V gene: TRBV7-8
J gene: TRBJ2-3
D gene: TRBD2
clone size: NA
CDR3 protein: CASSSGGTSRNTQYF
CDR3 DNA: TGTGCCAGCAGCTCAGGCGGGACTAGCCGTAATACGCAGTATTTT

V gene: TRBV5-5
J gene: TRBJ1-6
D gene: NA
clone size: NA
CDR3 protein: CASSQRGSFNSPLHF
CDR3 DNA: TGTGCCAGCAGCCAACGCGGCTCCTTTAATTCACCCCTCCACTTT

V gene: TRBV19
J gene: TRBJ2-5
D gene: NA
clone size: NA
CDR3 protein: CASSAGQGGVDQTQYF
CDR3 DNA: TGTGCCAGTAGTGCCGGGCAAGGGGGGGTGGATCAGACCCAGTACTTC

V gene: TRBV6-5
J gene: TRBJ2-4
D gene: NA
clone size: NA
CDR3 protein: CASSYSRQNIQYF
CDR3 DNA: TGTGCCAGCAGTTACTCGCGCCAAAACATTCAGTACTTC

V gene: TRBV2
J gene: TRBJ1-2
D gene: NA
clone size: NA
CDR3 protein: CASSILRTEAGYTF
CDR3 DNA: TGTGCCAGCAGCATCCTCCGGACAGAAGCAGGCTACACCTTC

V gene: TRBV6-5
J gene: TRBJ1-5
D gene: NA
clone size: NA
CDR3 protein: CASSTQGRGQPQHF
CDR3 DNA: TGTGCCAGCAGTACCCAGGGTAGGGGTCAGCCCCAGCATTTT

V gene: TRBV7-2
J gene: TRBJ1-1
D gene: TRBD1
clone size: NA
CDR3 protein: CASSWNTGDTEAFF
CDR3 DNA: TGTGCCAGCAGCTGGAATACAGGGGACACTGAAGCTTTCTTT